Presented here are 6 T cell receptor beta chains from one specimen sequenced in a study of blood T cell repertoires in COVID-19. Sequencing used immunoSEQ multiplex PCR; TCRdb keeps in-frame clones, though not all of them. The data hold 380,000 or so clones, with roughly 90% observed a single time. Sequenced material: peripheral blood. These receptors were taken from a man aged 35-49 years with acute or convalescent COVID-19.

This chain connects TRBV2 to TRBJ1-1; possibly TRBD1 for D (5 bases). Per the germline V gene, CDR1 is SNHLY and CDR2 is FYNNEI. The length of the CDR3 is 12 residues. The V gene lost 11 bases and the J gene lost 2 bases, with 12 bases spanning the gap. Here the CDR3 DNA reads TGTGCCGGTAGGACACTTAACACTGAAGCTTTCTTT. The encoded protein is CAGRTLNTEAFF.

V is TRBV13 and J is TRBJ2-3; 12 nucleotides line up with TRBD2. V trimming: 0 bases; J trimming: 7 bases; junction bases outside the gene matches: 14. CDR3 length equals 19 residues. In germline, CDR1 is PRHDT, CDR2 FYEKMQ (reference sequence). CDR3 sequence: CASSLGEILTSGSEYTQYF. The CDR3 DNA reads TGTGCCAGCAGCTTAGGCGAGATTCTGACTAGCGGGAGTGAATATACGCAGTATTTT.

The V gene is TRBV11-1, the J gene TRBJ2-5, with D maybe TRBD1 (5 bases). Germline CDR1 SGHAT, CDR2 FQDESV (reference sequence). V was clipped by 5 bases and J by 5 bases, with 18 bases between them. This CDR3 spans 15 amino acids. The CDR3 nucleotides read TGTGCCAGCAGCCTCTTAGATAGGGGTTGGGAGACCCAGTACTTC. It yields the protein CASSLLDRGWETQYF. Full variable domain (remainder filled in from reference TRBV11-1 and TRBJ2-5): EAEVAQSPRYKITEKSQAVAFWCDPISGHATLYWYRQILGQGPELLVQFQDESVVDDSQLPKDRFSAERLKGVDSTLKIQPAELGDSAMYLCASSLLDRGWETQYFGPGTRLLVL.

This chain joins TRBV11-3 and TRBJ1-1; D may be TRBD1 (6 bases). Germline values: CDR1 SGHNT, CDR2 YENEEA. The CDR3 extends over 13 amino acids. The germline V and J ends were trimmed by 4 bases and 0 bases, with 6 bases remaining between them. The CDR3 reads CASSSGVNTEAFF. The CDR3 coding sequence is TGTGCCAGCAGCTCAGGGGTGAACACTGAAGCTTTCTTT.

This clone was picked up one time. The rearrangement uses TRBV9 and TRBJ2-1, with TRBD2 matching over 9 bases. Germline V gene sequence: CDR1 SGDLS, CDR2 YYNGEE. The CDR3 spans 17 residues. The V gene end was trimmed by 2 bases and the J gene end by 7 bases; junction bases not matched to a gene: 13. The CDR3 bases are TGTGCCAGCAGCGTTACGGACTACCAGCGGGGGGAGAATGAGCAGTTCTTC. This encodes CASSVTDYQRGENEQFF.

The chain combines TRBV28 with TRBJ2-5, with 8 bases aligning to TRBD1. The junction had 5 bases not matched to a gene; V was cut back by 4 bases and J by 1 base. CDR1 is MDHEN, CDR2 SYDVKM, per germline. The length of the CDR3 is 15 residues. This CDR3 is CASSSWTGPQETQYF. As DNA, the CDR3 is TGTGCCAGCAGTTCGTGGACAGGGCCCCAAGAGACCCAGTACTTC. The full variable domain, completed using reference TRBV28 and TRBJ2-5, is DVKVTQSSRYLVKRTGEKVFLECVQDMDHENMFWYRQDPGLGLRLIYFSYDVKMKEKGDIPEGYSVSREKKERFSLILESASTNQTSMYLCASSSWTGPQETQYFGPGTRLLVL.